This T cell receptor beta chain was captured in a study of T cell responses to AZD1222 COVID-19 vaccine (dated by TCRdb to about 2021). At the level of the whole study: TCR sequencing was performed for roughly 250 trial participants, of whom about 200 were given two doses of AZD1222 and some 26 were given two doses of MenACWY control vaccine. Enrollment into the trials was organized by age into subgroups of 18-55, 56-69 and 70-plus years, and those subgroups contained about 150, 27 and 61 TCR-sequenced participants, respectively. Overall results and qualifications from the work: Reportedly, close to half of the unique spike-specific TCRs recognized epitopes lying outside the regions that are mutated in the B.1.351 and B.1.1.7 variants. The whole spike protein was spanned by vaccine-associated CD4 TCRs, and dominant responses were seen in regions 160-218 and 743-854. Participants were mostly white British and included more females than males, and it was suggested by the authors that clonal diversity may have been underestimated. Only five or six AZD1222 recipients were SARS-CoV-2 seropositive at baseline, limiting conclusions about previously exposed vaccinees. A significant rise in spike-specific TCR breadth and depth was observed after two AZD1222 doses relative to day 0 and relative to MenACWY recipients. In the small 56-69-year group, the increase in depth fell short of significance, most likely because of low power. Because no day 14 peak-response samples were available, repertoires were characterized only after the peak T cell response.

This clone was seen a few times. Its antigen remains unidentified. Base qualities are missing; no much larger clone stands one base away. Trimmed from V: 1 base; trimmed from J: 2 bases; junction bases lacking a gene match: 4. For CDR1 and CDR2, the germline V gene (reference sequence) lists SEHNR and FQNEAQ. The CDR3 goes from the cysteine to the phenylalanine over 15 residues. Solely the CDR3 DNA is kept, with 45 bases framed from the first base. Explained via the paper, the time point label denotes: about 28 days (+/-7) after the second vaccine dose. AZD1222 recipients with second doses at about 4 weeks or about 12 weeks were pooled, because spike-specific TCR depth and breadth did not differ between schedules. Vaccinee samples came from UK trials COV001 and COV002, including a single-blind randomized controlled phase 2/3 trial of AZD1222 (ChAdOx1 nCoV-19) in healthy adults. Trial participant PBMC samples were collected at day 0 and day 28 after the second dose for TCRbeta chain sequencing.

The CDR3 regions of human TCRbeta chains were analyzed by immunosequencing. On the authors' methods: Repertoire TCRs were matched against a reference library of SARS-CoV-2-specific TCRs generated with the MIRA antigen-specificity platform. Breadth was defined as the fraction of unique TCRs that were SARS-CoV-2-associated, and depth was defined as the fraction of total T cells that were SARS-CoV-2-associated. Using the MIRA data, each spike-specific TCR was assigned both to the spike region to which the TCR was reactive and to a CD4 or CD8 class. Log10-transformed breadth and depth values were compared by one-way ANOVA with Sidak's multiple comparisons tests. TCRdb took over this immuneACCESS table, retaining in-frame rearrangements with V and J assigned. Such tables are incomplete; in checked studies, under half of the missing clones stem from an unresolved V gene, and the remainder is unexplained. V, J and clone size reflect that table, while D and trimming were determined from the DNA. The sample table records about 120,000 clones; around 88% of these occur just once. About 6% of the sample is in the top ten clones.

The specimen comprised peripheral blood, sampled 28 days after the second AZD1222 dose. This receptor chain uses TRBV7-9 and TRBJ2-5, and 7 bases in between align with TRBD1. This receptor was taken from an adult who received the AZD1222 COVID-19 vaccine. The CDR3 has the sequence CASSLGVTGQETQYF. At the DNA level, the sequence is TGTGCCAGCAGCTTAGGTGTGACAGGGCAAGAGACCCAGTACTTC.